This record concerns one TCR beta chain sequence. The antigen is not known. The data were taken from a study of cytomegalovirus exposure and HLA in healthy donors. Whole-study findings and limits: Reported findings show TCR beta sequences accurately forecast HLA-A and HLA-B alleles in most subjects. In a later analysis, TCR beta V- and J-gene trimming was associated with a missense DCLRE1C variant.

Germline V lookup: CDR1 SGHRS, CDR2 YFSETQ. The CDR3 is 13 amino acids. Trimming took 8 bases from V and 0 from J; bases not matched to a gene: 4. With 60 Vbeta and 13 Jbeta primers, the PCR was carried out. TCRdb's table, derived via immunoSEQ multiplex PCR, lists solely in-frame clones and lacks some. The sample records approximately 79,000 clones, around 78% being singletons. The receptor was isolated from a male donor in good health and CMV-seropositive. This chain connects TRBV5-1 to TRBJ2-7, with 8 bases fitting TRBD2. The sequenced sample consisted of PBMCs. CDR3 sequence: CASSGESSYEQYF. The DNA for the CDR3 is TGCGCCAGTAGCGGGGAGAGCTCCTACGAGCAGTACTTC.